The 6 T cell receptor beta chains presented below share a single source sample, sequenced in a study of T cells in Graves' hyperthyroidism and ophthalmopathy. TCR beta CDR3 regions were amplified from RNA. Carried out on the TCR CDR3, a first-round RT-PCR used the HTBI primer set. TCRdb used MiXCR to reprocess the multiplex PCR reads, holding one entry per CDR3 protein. The sample records 620,000 or so distinct CDR3 sequences, roughly 14% being singletons. The sequencing input was blood. Every receptor here comes from a woman aged 45-65 years with Graves' ophthalmopathy.

The chain recombines TRBV18 with TRBJ1-1; D perhaps matches TRBD1 (6 bases). The CDR3 is 15 residues long. Trimming stripped 4 bases from V and 5 bases from J, with 17 bases between. Germline assignment: CDR1 KGHSH and CDR2 LQKENI. For the CDR3, the DNA is TGTGCCAGCTCACGACTCGGTTCACAGGGTACTGAAGCTTTCTTT. Translating gives CASSRLGSQGTEAFF.

This clonotype came up many times. The J gene is TRBJ2-1, the V gene TRBV7-3; 8 bases match TRBD2. Germline CDR1 is SGHTA and CDR2 is FQGTGA. The CDR3 consists of 15 residues. With 5 bases clipped from V and 6 bases from J, the junction kept 9 bases outside the gene matches. Here the CDR3 DNA reads TGTGCCAGCAGCCCCGGGGGGGGGCGAGGCAATGAGCAGTTCTTC. This codes for CASSPGGGRGNEQFF.

At least ten counts were recorded for this clonotype. The chain is built from TRBV18 and TRBJ2-3, with TRBD2 matching 12 bases. Germline V gene data show CDR1 as KGHSH and CDR2 as LQKENI. V lost 3 bases and J lost 6; bases outside the gene matches: 4. CDR3 length equals 15 residues. In DNA form, the CDR3 reads TGTGCCAGCTCACCGACTAGCGGGAGTAGGGATACGCAGTATTTT. Protein product: CASSPTSGSRDTQYF.

There are a few counts of this clonotype. This chain uses TRBV19 with TRBJ1-1; D unresolved. Trimming took 4 bases from V and 1 from J, leaving 16 bases between them. CDR1 is LNHDA, CDR2 SQIVND, per germline (reference sequence). The CDR3 extends over 16 amino acids. The CDR3 DNA follows: TGTGCCAGTAGTAGGCCGGGCGCGAGACAGAACACTGAAGCTTTCTTT. It specifies CASSRPGARQNTEAFF. The whole variable domain, filled in from reference TRBV19 and TRBJ1-1, reads DGGITQSPKYLFRKEGQNVTLSCEQNLNHDAMYWYRQDPGQGLRLIYYSQIVNDFQKGDIAEGYSVSREKKESFPLTVTSAQKNPTAFYLCASSRPGARQNTEAFFGQGTRLTVV.

V and J are TRBV7-2 and TRBJ2-6; D ambiguous. This CDR3 is built from 14 residues. The germline V gene has CDR1 SGHTA and CDR2 FQGNSA. V shed 5 bases and J shed 0 bases, with 5 bases lying between them. CDR3 sequence: CASSQNSGANVLTF. As DNA, the CDR3 is TGTGCCAGCAGCCAAAACTCTGGGGCCAACGTCCTGACTTTC.

This rearrangement joins TRBV19 to TRBJ1-5; possible D gene TRBD1, 5 bases. CDR1 and CDR2 from the germline V gene are LNHDA and SQIVND (reference sequence). V was pared by 3 bases and J by 0 bases, with 15 bases between. The CDR3 is made up of 17 amino acids. The CDR3 DNA follows: TGTGCCAGTAGTATCGTACTATGGCAGGGTAGCAATCAGCCCCAGCATTTT. Residues: CASSIVLWQGSNQPQHF. Full variable domain (missing parts from reference TRBV19 and TRBJ1-5): DGGITQSPKYLFRKEGQNVTLSCEQNLNHDAMYWYRQDPGQGLRLIYYSQIVNDFQKGDIAEGYSVSREKKESFPLTVTSAQKNPTAFYLCASSIVLWQGSNQPQHFGDGTRLSIL.